One sample yielded the 28 T cell receptor beta chains listed below, sequenced in a study of cytomegalovirus exposure and HLA in healthy donors. 13 Jbeta primers and 60 Vbeta primers were used for the PCR. This table comes from immunoSEQ multiplex PCR, and its TCRdb copy is limited to in-frame clones, with some not included. The table for this sample gives 65,000 to 80,000 clones. Sequenced input: PBMCs. The receptors originated from a female donor in good health and CMV-seropositive.

The chain uses TRBV4-3 and TRBJ2-3; 8 nucleotides line up with TRBD1. V was pared by 2 bases and J by 3 bases, with 4 bases of the junction left unmatched. The CDR3 loop spans 15 amino acids. CDR1 is LGHNA, CDR2 YSLEER, per germline. Here the CDR3 DNA reads TGCGCCAGCAGCCAACAGGGGGCGCAAACAGATACGCAGTATTTT. Translation gives CASSQQGAQTDTQYF.

The gene calls are TRBV19 and TRBJ1-5; maybe TRBD1 (5 bases). This CDR3 contains 12 residues. Germline CDR1 and CDR2: LNHDA and SQIVND (reference sequence). Trimming removed 6 bases from V and 5 bases from J, with 8 bases in between. Here the CDR3 reads CASRQGDQPQHF. DNA of the CDR3: TGTGCCAGTAGGCAGGGTGATCAGCCCCAGCATTTT. Based on the CDR3 plus reference TRBV19 and TRBJ1-5, the full variable domain is DGGITQSPKYLFRKEGQNVTLSCEQNLNHDAMYWYRQDPGQGLRLIYYSQIVNDFQKGDIAEGYSVSREKKESFPLTVTSAQKNPTAFYLCASRQGDQPQHFGDGTRLSIL.

This rearrangement joins TRBV5-6 to TRBJ2-7; 7 bases fit TRBD1. With 8 bases clipped from V and 3 bases from J, the junction kept 8 bases outside the gene matches. The CDR3 extends over 13 amino acids. CDR1 and CDR2 from the germline V gene are SGHDT and YYEEEE. The CDR3 spells CASRRSGGYEQYF. CDR3 in DNA: TGTGCCAGTAGACGATCAGGGGGCTACGAGCAGTACTTC.

This rearrangement joins TRBV4-3 to TRBJ2-7, with 9 bases aligning to TRBD1. Germline values: CDR1 LGHNA, CDR2 YSLEER. This CDR3 contains 16 residues. The ends lost 3 bases at V and 4 bases at J; junction bases unmatched: 10. CDR3 amino acids: CASSQAGQGREYEQYF. The CDR3 nucleotides are TGCGCCAGCAGCCAGGCTGGACAGGGGCGCGAATACGAGCAGTACTTC.

The CDR3 here is CSVGTSGTDTQYF. The CDR3 DNA reads as TGCAGCGTCGGGACTAGCGGCACAGATACGCAGTATTTT. This chain joins TRBV29-1 and TRBJ2-3; 10 bases are a match to TRBD2. This CDR3 has 13 residues. The V gene end was trimmed by 6 bases and the J gene end by 1 base; junction bases not matched to a gene: 1. Germline CDR1 SQVTM, CDR2 ANQGSEA.

The chain combines TRBV6-5 with TRBJ1-1; 7 bases fit TRBD1. Trimming took 5 bases from V and 4 from J; bases not matched to a gene: 4. In germline, CDR1 is MNHEY, CDR2 SVGAGI. The CDR3 is 13 amino acids. CDR3 nucleotide sequence: TGTGCCAGCAGTATACAGGGGTTCACTGAAGCTTTCTTT. Its translation: CASSIQGFTEAFF.

CDR3 sequence reads: CASSSGWVAALTDTQYF. The CDR3, as DNA: TGCGCCAGCAGCTCGGGTTGGGTAGCGGCCCTCACAGATACGCAGTATTTT. V usage is TRBV5-1 and J usage is TRBJ2-3; possible D gene TRBD2, 6 bases. The CDR3 contains 17 residues. Germline V gives CDR1 SGHRS, CDR2 YFSETQ. The ends were cut back, 3 bases at V and 2 bases at J, with 19 bases in the middle.

The rearrangement joins TRBV18 to TRBJ2-2; 7 bases are a match to TRBD1. In germline, CDR1 is KGHSH, CDR2 LQKENI. J lost 5 bases, V lost 6 bases, and 12 bases had no gene match. The CDR3 length is 16 residues. CDR3 coding DNA: TGTGCCAGCTCGCCGAACAGGGGCATTAAAACCGGGGAGCTGTTTTTT. Its protein product is CASSPNRGIKTGELFF.

The chain links TRBV4-1 to TRBJ2-7; 10 bases align to TRBD2. Germline V gene data show CDR1 as MGHRA and CDR2 as YSYEKL. The junction had 14 bases not matched to a gene; V was cut back by 0 bases and J by 3 bases. This CDR3 region has 19 residues. CDR3 coding DNA: TGCGCCAGCAGCCAAGAGGGACACATAGAAGCGGGAGGGTTCTACGAGCAGTACTTC. Protein: CASSQEGHIEAGGFYEQYF.

This chain joins TRBV7-6 and TRBJ1-1, with TRBD1 as a possible D gene (5 bases). The CDR3 totals 14 residues. V was shortened by 1 base and J by 0 bases, with 6 bases between the two germline ends. CDR1 is SGHVS, CDR2 FNYEAQ, per germline. CDR3 DNA sequence: TGTGCCAGCAGCTTAGGACAGATGAACACTGAAGCTTTCTTT. Its translation is CASSLGQMNTEAFF.

The rearrangement uses TRBV30 and TRBJ1-5; 7 bases agree with TRBD1. V gave up 2 bases and J gave up 6 bases; unmatched junction bases: 4. The CDR3 is 13 residues long. Germline loops: CDR1 GTSNPN, CDR2 SVGIG (reference sequence). The chain's CDR3 is CAWSSEGAQPQHF. CDR3 DNA: TGTGCCTGGAGTTCGGAGGGGGCTCAGCCCCAGCATTTT.

This chain links TRBV6-5 with TRBJ1-2; D is unresolved. This CDR3 is built from 14 residues. V lost 0 bases, J lost 5 bases, and 10 bases lay in between. Germline V gene data show CDR1 as MNHEY and CDR2 as SVGAGI. The CDR3 DNA follows: TGTGCCAGCAGTTACTCAGTGGCGGGTTATGGCTACACCTTC. It yields the protein CASSYSVAGYGYTF.

V gene TRBV5-4 combines with J gene TRBJ2-5; TRBD1 agrees at 11 bases. This CDR3 has 15 residues. The trim removed 6 bases at V and 5 bases at J, leaving 9 bases unmatched. Germline V gene data show CDR1 as SGHNT and CDR2 as YYREEE (reference sequence). The CDR3 reads CASTPRTGGGETQYF. Here the CDR3 DNA reads TGTGCCAGCACCCCACGGACAGGGGGCGGTGAGACCCAGTACTTC.

This sequence joins TRBV18 and TRBJ2-5; the D gene is possibly TRBD2 (6 bases). V was trimmed by 5 bases and J by 1 base, leaving 8 bases between them. Germline V lookup: CDR1 KGHSH, CDR2 LQKENI. The CDR3 has 13 amino acids. The CDR3 coding sequence is TGTGCCAGCTCAGCGGGACTCCAAGAGACCCAGTACTTC. Translated, it gives CASSAGLQETQYF.

The rearrangement uses TRBV18 and TRBJ1-6, with TRBD1 identical over 9 bases. Germline CDR1 is KGHSH and CDR2 is LQKENI. V was pared by 3 bases and J by 4 bases, with 7 bases of the junction left unmatched. This CDR3 is 17 amino acids long. CDR3 sequence: CASSPGQGGAYNSPLHF. The DNA for the CDR3 is TGTGCCAGCTCACCGGGACAGGGCGGCGCGTATAATTCACCCCTCCACTTT.

This CDR3 reads CASGLGGGTEAFF. The CDR3 region has the DNA TGTGCTAGTGGTTTGGGGGGGGGCACTGAAGCTTTCTTT. V is TRBV12-5 and J is TRBJ1-1; D may be TRBD1 (5 bases). There are 13 residues in the CDR3. V was trimmed by 1 base and J by 4 bases, leaving 7 bases between them. Germline V gene sequence: CDR1 LGHNT, CDR2 FRNRAP.

This chain uses TRBV7-6 with TRBJ2-1; 9 nucleotides align to TRBD1. In germline, CDR1 is SGHVS, CDR2 FNYEAQ. CDR3 length: 15 residues. With 5 bases clipped from V and 2 bases from J, the junction kept 4 bases outside the gene matches. The CDR3, as DNA: TGTGCCAGCAGCCCGGGACAGGGACCCTACAATGAGCAGTTCTTC. Translated, it gives CASSPGQGPYNEQFF.

J is TRBJ2-3 and V is TRBV9; 9 nucleotides agree with TRBD2. The V segment lost 4 bases and the J segment 3 bases; nucleotides outside the gene matches: 9. Germline CDR1 is SGDLS and CDR2 is YYNGEE. The CDR3 is 16 amino acids. CDR3 DNA sequence: TGTGCCAGCAGCAGCCTTAGCGGGGGACCGACAGATACGCAGTATTTT. Translation: CASSSLSGGPTDTQYF. Full variable domain (rest looked up from reference TRBV9 and TRBJ2-3): DSGVTQTPKHLITATGQRVTLRCSPRSGDLSVYWYQQSLDQGLQFLIQYYNGEERAKGNILERFSAQQFPDLHSELNLSSLELGDSALYFCASSSLSGGPTDTQYFGPGTRLTVL.

The chain carries TRBV5-3 and TRBJ2-5, with 9 nucleotides matching TRBD2. TRBV5-3 is filed as an ORF, its function uncertain. This CDR3 comprises 15 residues. Germline trimming cut 8 bases from V and 14 bases from J; bases unmatched to any gene: 22. CDR3 DNA: TGTGCCAGCTTGTTAGAGGGGACTAGCTTCCCATCCGGTTACTTC. This sequence encodes CASLLEGTSFPSGYF.

J is TRBJ2-7 and V is TRBV7-9; TRBD2 matches 7 bases. The CDR3 extends over 16 amino acids. Trimming removed 5 bases from V and 2 bases from J; junction bases left unmatched: 12. Germline assignment: CDR1 SEHNR and CDR2 FQNEAQ (reference sequence). The CDR3 sequence: CASSAFGLGATYEQYF. In DNA form, the CDR3 reads TGTGCCAGCAGCGCCTTTGGACTAGGGGCTACCTACGAGCAGTACTTC.

The chain links TRBV2 to TRBJ1-1, with a weak D call TRBD1 (5 bases). Germline CDR1 and CDR2: SNHLY and FYNNEI. V was pared by 1 base and J by 0 bases, with 9 bases between. This CDR3 contains 15 residues. The CDR3 sequence: CASSEVGVMNTEAFF. CDR3 bases: TGTGCCAGCAGTGAAGTAGGGGTGATGAACACTGAAGCTTTCTTT.

The chain joins TRBV30 to TRBJ2-7; tentatively, D is TRBD1 (5 bases). Trimming took 3 bases from V and 3 from J, leaving 9 bases between them. The CDR3 contains 12 residues. Per the germline V gene, CDR1 is GTSNPN and CDR2 is SVGIG (reference sequence). Here the CDR3 reads CAWSQTVYEQYF. The DNA for the CDR3 is TGTGCCTGGAGCCAGACAGTCTACGAGCAGTACTTC.

This rearrangement joins TRBV6-5 to TRBJ1-6; 7 bases align to TRBD1. Looked up from germline, CDR1 is MNHEY and CDR2 is SVGAGI. V lost 6 bases, J lost 8 bases, and 7 bases stayed unmatched. This CDR3 region has 14 residues. CDR3 in DNA: TGTGCCAGCAGGACAGGGATTTTTGATTCACCCCTCCACTTT. This sequence encodes CASRTGIFDSPLHF.

The gene calls are TRBV7-2 and TRBJ2-5; 11 nucleotides agree with TRBD2. The CDR3 runs to 16 residues. Germline values: CDR1 SGHTA, CDR2 FQGNSA. V was clipped by 3 bases and J by 4 bases; unmatched bases: 7. This CDR3 reads CASSFWLAGGVETQYF. In nucleotides, the CDR3 is TGTGCCAGCAGCTTTTGGCTAGCGGGAGGAGTAGAGACCCAGTACTTC.

The rearrangement links TRBV11-2 to TRBJ2-7, with 7 bases aligning to TRBD2. Germline V gene sequence: CDR1 SGHAT, CDR2 FQNNGV. The CDR3 is 14 amino acids. With V trimmed by 5 bases and J by 0 bases, 4 bases remained unmatched. CDR3 nucleotide sequence: TGTGCCAGCAGCGCTAGCGGATACTCCTACGAGCAGTACTTC. Its protein product is CASSASGYSYEQYF.

The chain has TRBV25-1 and TRBJ2-5; 7 bases are shared with TRBD1. Per germline, CDR1 MGHDK and CDR2 SYGVNS. The CDR3 sequence is 15 residues long. The junction had 5 bases not matched to a gene; V was cut back by 2 bases and J by 2 bases. The CDR3 coding sequence is TGTGCCAGCAGTGAAGGACAGGCCGGGCAAGAGACCCAGTACTTC. It codes for CASSEGQAGQETQYF.

This chain links TRBV4-3 with TRBJ2-1, with D maybe TRBD2 (5 bases). This CDR3 contains 15 residues. Germline CDR1 is LGHNA and CDR2 is YSLEER. V was cut by 7 bases and J by 8 bases, with 21 bases left in between. The CDR3 loop reads CASIVPLFSGDEQFF. The CDR3 nucleotides read TGCGCCAGCATAGTACCTCTCTTCTCCGGGGATGAGCAGTTCTTC.

V is TRBV9 and J is TRBJ1-4; 7 nucleotides align to TRBD1. Germline V lookup: CDR1 SGDLS, CDR2 YYNGEE. The CDR3 has 18 residues. The J segment lost 8 bases and the V segment lost 2 bases, leaving 18 bases of the junction unmatched. The CDR3 reads CASSVGPGTAQATEKLFF. As DNA, the CDR3 is TGTGCCAGCAGCGTTGGCCCTGGGACAGCCCAAGCTACGGAAAAACTGTTTTTT.